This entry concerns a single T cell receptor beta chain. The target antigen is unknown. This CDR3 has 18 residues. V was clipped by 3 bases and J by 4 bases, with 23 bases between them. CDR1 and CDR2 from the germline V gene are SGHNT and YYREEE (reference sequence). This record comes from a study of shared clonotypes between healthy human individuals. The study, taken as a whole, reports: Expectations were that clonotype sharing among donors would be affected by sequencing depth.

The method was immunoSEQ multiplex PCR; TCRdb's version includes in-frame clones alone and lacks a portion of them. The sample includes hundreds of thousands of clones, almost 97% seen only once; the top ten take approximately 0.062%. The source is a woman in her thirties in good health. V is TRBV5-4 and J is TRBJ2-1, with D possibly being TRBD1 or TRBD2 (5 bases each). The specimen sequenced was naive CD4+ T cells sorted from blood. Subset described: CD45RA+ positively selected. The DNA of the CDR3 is TGTGCCAGCAGCTCTGGGGGTGAGATAGCCAGGATTTACAATGAGCAGTTCTTC. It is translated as CASSSGGEIARIYNEQFF.